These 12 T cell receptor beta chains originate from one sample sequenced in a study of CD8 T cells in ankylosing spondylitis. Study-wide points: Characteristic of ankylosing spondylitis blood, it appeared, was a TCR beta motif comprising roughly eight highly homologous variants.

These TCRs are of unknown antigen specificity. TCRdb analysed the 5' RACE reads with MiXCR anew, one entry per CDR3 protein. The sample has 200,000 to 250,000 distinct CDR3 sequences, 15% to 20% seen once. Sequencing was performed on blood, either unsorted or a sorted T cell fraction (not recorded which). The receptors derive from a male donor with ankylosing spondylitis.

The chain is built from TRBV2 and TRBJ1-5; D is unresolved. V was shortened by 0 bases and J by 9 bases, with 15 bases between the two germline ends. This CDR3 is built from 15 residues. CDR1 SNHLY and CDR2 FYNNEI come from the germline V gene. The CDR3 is CASSEALSQERPQHF. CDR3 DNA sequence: TGTGCCAGCAGTGAAGCCCTTTCCCAAGAGCGGCCCCAGCATTTT.

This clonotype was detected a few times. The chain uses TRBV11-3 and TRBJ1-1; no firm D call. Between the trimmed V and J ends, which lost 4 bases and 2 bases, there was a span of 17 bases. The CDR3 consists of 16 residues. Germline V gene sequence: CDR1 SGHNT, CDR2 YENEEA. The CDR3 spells CASSSREAAGNTEAFF. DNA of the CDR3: TGTGCCAGCAGCTCGAGGGAGGCAGCCGGCAACACTGAAGCTTTCTTT.

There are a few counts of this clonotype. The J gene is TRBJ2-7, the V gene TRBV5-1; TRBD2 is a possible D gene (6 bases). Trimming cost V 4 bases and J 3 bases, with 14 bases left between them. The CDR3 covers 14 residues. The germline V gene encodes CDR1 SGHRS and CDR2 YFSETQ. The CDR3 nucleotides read TGCGCCAGCAGCCCCGGGAGTAATGGCTACGAGCAGTACTTC. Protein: CASSPGSNGYEQYF. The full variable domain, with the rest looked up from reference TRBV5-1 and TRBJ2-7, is KAGVTQTPRYLIKTRGQQVTLSCSPISGHRSVSWYQQTPGQGLQFLFEYFSETQRNKGNFPGRFSGRQFSNSRSEMNVSTLELGDSALYLCASSPGSNGYEQYFGPGTRLTVT.

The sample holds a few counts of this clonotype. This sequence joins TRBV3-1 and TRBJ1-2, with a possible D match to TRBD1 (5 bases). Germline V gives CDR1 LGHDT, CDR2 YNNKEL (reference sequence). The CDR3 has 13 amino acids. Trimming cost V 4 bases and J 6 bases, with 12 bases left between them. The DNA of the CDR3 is TGTGCCAGCAGCCCACAGGCTTCCGATGGCTACACCTTC. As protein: CASSPQASDGYTF. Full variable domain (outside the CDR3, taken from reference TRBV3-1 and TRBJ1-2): DTAVSQTPKYLVTQMGNDKSIKCEQNLGHDTMYWYKQDSKKFLKIMFSYNNKELIINETVPNRFSPKSPDKAHLNLHINSLELGDSAVYFCASSPQASDGYTFGSGTRLTVV.

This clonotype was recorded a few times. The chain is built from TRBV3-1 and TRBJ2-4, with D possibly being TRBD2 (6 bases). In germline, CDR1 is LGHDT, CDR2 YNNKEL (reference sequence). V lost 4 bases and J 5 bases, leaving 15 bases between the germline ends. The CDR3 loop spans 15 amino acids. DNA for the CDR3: TGTGCCAGCAGCCCGTCCGGTAGCGGCCAAAACATTCAGTACTTC. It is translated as CASSPSGSGQNIQYF.

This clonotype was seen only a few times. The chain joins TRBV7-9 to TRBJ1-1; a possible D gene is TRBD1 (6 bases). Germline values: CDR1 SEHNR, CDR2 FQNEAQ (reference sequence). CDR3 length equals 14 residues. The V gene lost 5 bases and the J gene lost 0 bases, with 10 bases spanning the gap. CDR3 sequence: CASSEGQLNTEAFF. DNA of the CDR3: TGTGCCAGCAGCGAGGGACAACTGAACACTGAAGCTTTCTTT.

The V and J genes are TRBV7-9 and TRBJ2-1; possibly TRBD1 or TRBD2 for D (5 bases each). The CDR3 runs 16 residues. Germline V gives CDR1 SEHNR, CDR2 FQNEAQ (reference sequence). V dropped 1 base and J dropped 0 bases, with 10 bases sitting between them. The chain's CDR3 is CASSLVGESSYNEQFF. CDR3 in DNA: TGTGCCAGCAGCTTAGTGGGGGAAAGCTCCTACAATGAGCAGTTCTTC.

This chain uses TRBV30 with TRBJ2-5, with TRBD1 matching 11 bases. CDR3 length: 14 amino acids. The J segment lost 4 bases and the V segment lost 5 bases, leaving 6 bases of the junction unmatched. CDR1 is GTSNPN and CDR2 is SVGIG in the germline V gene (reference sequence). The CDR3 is CAWGRTGGGETQYF. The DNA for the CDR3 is TGTGCCTGGGGCCGGACAGGGGGCGGAGAGACCCAGTACTTC.

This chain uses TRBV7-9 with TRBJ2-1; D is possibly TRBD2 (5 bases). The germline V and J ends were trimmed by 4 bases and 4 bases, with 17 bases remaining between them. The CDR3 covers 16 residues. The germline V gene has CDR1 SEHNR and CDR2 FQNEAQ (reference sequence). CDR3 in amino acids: CASSSLLGETYNEQFF. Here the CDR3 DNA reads TGTGCCAGCAGCTCCCTTCTCGGGGAGACATACAATGAGCAGTTCTTC. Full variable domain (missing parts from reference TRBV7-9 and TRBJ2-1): DTGVSQNPRHKITKRGQNVTFRCDPISEHNRLYWYRQTLGQGPEFLTYFQNEAQLEKSRLLSDRFSAERPKGSFSTLEIQRTEQGDSAMYLCASSSLLGETYNEQFFGPGTRLTVL.

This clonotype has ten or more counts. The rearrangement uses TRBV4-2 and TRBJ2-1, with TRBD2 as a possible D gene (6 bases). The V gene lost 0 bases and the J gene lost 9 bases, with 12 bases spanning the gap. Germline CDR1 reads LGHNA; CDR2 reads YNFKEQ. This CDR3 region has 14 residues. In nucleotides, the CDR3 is TGTGCCAGCAGCCAAGATCGACTGGGGGGTGAGCAGTTCTTC. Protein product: CASSQDRLGGEQFF.

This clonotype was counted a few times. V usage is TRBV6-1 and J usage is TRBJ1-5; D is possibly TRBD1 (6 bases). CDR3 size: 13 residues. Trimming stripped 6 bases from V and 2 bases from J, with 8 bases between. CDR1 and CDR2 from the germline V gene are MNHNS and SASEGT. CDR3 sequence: CASRGHGNQPQHF. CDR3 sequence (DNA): TGTGCCAGCAGGGGACACGGCAATCAGCCCCAGCATTTT.

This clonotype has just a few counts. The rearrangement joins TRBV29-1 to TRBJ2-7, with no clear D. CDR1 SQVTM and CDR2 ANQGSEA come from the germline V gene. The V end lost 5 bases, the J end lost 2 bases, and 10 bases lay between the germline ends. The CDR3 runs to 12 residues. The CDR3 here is CSVSDATYEQYF. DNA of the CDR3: TGCAGCGTTTCGGACGCCACCTACGAGCAGTACTTC.